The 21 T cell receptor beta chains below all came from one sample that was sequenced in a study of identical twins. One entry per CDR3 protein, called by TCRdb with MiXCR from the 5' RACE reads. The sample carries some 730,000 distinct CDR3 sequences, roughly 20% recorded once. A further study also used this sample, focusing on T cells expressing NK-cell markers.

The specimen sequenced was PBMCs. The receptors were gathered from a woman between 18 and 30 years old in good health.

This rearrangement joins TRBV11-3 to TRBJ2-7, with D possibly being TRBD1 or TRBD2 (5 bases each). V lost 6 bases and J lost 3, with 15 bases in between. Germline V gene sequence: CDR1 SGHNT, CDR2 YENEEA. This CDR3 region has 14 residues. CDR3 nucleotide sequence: TGTGCCAGCAGAGCAAACCGAGGGGACTACGAGCAGTACTTC. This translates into CASRANRGDYEQYF.

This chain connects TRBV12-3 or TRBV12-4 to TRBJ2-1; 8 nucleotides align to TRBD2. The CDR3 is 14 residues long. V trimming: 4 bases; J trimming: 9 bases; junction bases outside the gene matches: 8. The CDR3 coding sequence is TGTGCCAGCAGTTACAGCGGGAGTAAGGGTGAGCAGTTCTTC. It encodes CASSYSGSKGEQFF.

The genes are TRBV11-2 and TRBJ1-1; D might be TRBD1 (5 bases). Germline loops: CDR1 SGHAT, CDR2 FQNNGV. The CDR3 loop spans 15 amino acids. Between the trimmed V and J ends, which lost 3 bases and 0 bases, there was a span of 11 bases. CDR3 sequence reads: CASSFITGMNTEAFF. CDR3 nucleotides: TGTGCCAGCAGCTTTATAACAGGAATGAACACTGAAGCTTTCTTT.

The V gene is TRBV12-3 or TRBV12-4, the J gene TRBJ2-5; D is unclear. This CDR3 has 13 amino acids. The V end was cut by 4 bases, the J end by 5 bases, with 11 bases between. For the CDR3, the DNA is TGTGCCAGCAGTTCTCATAAAGCGGAGACCCAGTACTTC. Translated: CASSSHKAETQYF.

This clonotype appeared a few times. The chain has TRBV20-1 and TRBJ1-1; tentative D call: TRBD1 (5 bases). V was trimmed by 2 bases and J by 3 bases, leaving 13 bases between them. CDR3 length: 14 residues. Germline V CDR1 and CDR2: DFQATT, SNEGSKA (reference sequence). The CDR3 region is CSARIRRGDTEAFF. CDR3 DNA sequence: TGCAGTGCTAGAATCCGGAGGGGAGACACTGAAGCTTTCTTT.

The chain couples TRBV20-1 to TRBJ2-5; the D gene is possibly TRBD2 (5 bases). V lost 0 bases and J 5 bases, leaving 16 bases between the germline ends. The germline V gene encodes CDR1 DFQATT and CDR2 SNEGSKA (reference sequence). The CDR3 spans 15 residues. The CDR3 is CSARDPLVGSETQYF. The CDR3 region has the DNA TGCAGTGCTAGAGATCCACTAGTTGGATCGGAGACCCAGTACTTC.

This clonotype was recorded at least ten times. The CDR3 protein is CASSPQGRSTDTQYF. For the CDR3, the DNA is TGTGCCAGCAGCCCTCAGGGGCGGAGCACAGATACGCAGTATTTT. This sequence joins TRBV7-2 and TRBJ2-3; D may be TRBD1 (6 bases). Germline CDR1 and CDR2: SGHTA and FQGNSA. The CDR3 is made up of 15 amino acids. The V end lost 5 bases, the J end lost 0 bases, and 12 bases lay between the germline ends.

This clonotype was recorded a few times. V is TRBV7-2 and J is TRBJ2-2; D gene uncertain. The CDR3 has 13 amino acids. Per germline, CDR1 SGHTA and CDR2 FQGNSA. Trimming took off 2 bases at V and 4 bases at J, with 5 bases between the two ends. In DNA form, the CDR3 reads TGTGCCAGCAGCTTACAGGTCACCGGGGAGCTGTTTTTT. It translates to CASSLQVTGELFF.

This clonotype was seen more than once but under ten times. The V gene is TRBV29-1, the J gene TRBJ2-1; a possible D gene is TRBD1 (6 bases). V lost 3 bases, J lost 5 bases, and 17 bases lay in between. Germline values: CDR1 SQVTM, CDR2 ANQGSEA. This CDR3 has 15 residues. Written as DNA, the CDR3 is TGCAGCGTTGAGGGGGCAGGGGAGACGGACAATGAGCAGTTCTTC. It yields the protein CSVEGAGETDNEQFF.

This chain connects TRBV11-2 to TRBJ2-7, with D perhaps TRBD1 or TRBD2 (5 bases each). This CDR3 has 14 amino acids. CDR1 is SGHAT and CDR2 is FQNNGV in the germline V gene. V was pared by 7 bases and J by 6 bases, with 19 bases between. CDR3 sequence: CASILGTSGREQYF. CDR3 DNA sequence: TGTGCCAGCATCCTCGGGACGTCCGGTCGCGAGCAGTACTTC.

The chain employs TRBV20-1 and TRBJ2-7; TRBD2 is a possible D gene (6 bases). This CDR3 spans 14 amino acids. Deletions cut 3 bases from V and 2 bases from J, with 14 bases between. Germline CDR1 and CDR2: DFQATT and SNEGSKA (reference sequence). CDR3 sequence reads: CSARKASAAYEQYF. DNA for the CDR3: TGCAGTGCTAGGAAGGCTAGCGCAGCCTACGAGCAGTACTTC.

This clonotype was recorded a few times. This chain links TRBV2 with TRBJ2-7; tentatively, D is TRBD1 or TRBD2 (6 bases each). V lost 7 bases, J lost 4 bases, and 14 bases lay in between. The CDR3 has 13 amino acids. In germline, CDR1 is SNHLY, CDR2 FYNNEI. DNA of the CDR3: TGTGCCAGCACCGGAGGGGGACGGTACGAGCAGTACTTC. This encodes CASTGGGRYEQYF.

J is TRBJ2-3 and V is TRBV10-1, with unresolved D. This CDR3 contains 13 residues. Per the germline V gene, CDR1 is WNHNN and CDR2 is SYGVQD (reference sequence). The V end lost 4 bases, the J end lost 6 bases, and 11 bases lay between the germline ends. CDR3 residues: CASSGTDWDTQYF. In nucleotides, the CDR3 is TGCGCCAGCAGTGGGACCGACTGGGATACGCAGTATTTT.

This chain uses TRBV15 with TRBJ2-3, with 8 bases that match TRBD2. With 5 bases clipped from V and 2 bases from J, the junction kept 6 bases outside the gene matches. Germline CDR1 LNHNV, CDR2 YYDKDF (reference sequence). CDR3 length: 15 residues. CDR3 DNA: TGTGCCACCAGCGGGTTAGCGGGACCCACAGATACGCAGTATTTT. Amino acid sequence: CATSGLAGPTDTQYF.

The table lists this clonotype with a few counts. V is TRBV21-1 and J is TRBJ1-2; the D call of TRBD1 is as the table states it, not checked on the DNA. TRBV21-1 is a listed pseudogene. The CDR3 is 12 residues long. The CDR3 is CASMTSPGRHPF. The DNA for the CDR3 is TGTGCCAGCATGACCTCCCCGGGCAGGCATCCCTTC.

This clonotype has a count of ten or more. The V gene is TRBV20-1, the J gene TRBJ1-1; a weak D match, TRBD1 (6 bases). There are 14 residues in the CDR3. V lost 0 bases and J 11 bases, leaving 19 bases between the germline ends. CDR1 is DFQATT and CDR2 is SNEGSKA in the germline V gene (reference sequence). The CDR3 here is CSARDPSAGVDAFF. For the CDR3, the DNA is TGCAGTGCTAGAGATCCTTCGGCAGGGGTCGATGCTTTCTTT.

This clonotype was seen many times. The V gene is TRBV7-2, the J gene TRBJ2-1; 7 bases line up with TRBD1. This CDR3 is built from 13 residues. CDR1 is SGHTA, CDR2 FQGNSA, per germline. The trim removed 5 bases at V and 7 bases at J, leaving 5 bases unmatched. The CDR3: CASSRQGGNEQFF. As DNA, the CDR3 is TGTGCCAGCAGCCGACAGGGTGGTAATGAGCAGTTCTTC.

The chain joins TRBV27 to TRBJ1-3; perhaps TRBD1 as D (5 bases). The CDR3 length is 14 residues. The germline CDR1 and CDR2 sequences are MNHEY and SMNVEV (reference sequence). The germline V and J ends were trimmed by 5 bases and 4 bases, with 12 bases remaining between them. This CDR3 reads CASSRGVAGNTIYF. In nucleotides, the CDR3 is TGTGCCAGCAGTAGGGGCGTCGCGGGAAACACCATATATTTT.

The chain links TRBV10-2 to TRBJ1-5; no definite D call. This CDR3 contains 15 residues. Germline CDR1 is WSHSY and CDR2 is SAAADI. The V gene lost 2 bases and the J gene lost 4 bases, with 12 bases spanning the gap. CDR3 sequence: CASSEGPGPNQPQHF. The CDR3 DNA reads TGCGCCAGCAGTGAGGGCCCCGGACCTAATCAGCCCCAGCATTTT.

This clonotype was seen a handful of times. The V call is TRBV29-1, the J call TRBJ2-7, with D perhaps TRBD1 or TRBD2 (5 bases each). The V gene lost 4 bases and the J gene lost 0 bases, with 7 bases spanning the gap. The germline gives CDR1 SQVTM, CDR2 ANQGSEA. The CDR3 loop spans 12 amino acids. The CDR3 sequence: CSVAGTSYEQYF. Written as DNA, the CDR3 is TGCAGCGTTGCAGGGACCTCCTACGAGCAGTACTTC.

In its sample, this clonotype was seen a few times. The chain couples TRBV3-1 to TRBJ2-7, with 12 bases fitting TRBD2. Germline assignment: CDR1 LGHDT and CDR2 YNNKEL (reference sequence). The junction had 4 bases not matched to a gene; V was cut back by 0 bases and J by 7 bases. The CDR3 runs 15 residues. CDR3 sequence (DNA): TGTGCCAGCAGCCAAGACGGCCTAGCGGGAGGGGAGCAGTACTTC. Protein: CASSQDGLAGGEQYF.